The entry below gives a single TCR beta chain sequence along with its context. This sample is drawn from a study of identical twins. From germline, CDR1 is DFQATT and CDR2 SNEGSKA (reference sequence). CDR3 length equals 14 residues. Between the trimmed V and J ends, which lost 3 bases and 6 bases, there was a span of 17 bases. cDNA molecules carried unique molecular identifiers, and template switching added a universal primer site. TCRdb ran MiXCR on the 5' RACE reads and lists one entry per CDR3 protein. The sample yields roughly 240,000 distinct CDR3 sequences, 5.5% to 8% seen once. The data were also submitted as part of a second study, on yellow fever vaccine responses in identical twins.

The clonotype comes from a woman between 18 and 29 years old in good health. The rearrangement joins TRBV20-1 to TRBJ2-5, with TRBD2 as a possible D gene (6 bases). Specimen: memory (CD45RO+) T cells sorted from blood. Here the CDR3 reads CSASLPSSAQTQYF. The DNA of the CDR3 is TGCAGTGCTAGTCTCCCCTCTAGCGCGCAGACCCAGTACTTC.